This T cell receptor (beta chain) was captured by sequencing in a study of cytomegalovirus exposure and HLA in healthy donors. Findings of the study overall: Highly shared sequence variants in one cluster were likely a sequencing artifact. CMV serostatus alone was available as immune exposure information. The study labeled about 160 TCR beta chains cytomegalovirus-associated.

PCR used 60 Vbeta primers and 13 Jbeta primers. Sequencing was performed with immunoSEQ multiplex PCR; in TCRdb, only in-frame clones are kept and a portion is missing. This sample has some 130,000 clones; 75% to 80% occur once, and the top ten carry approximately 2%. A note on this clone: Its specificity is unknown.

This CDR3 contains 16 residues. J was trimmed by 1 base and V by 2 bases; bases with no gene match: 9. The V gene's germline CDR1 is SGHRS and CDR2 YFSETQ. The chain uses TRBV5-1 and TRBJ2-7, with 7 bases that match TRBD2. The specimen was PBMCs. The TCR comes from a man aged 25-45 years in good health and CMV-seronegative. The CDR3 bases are TGCGCCAGCAGCTTAACGACTAGCAACCCTTCCTACGAGCAGTACTTC. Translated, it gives CASSLTTSNPSYEQYF.